Below, 26 T cell receptor beta chains from the same sample are listed, as sequenced in a study of T cell repertoires in cytomegalovirus infection. TCRdb used MiXCR to reprocess the reads, holding one entry per CDR3 protein. The table has approximately 490,000 distinct CDR3 sequences, 11% seen once. The specimen was PBMCs. These receptors all come from a human donor in good health (CMV status not recorded). Some clones in this sample may be carry-over from other donors' samples.

This clonotype was seen many times. The rearrangement joins TRBV24-1 to TRBJ2-1; D uncertain. Trimming removed 3 bases at V and 5 bases at J, with 4 bases between. Germline V gives CDR1 KGHDR, CDR2 SFDVKD. The CDR3 is made up of 12 amino acids. The CDR3 DNA follows: TGTGCCACCAGTGATGTCCACAATGAGCAGTTCTTC. Translating gives CATSDVHNEQFF.

The V call is TRBV27, the J call TRBJ2-7; D perhaps matches TRBD2 (6 bases). With 4 bases removed from V and 4 bases from J, the gap between germline ends came to 17 bases. The CDR3 has 15 residues. Germline-derived CDR1 and CDR2 are MNHEY and SMNVEV (reference sequence). The CDR3: CASSYMSGASYEQYF. In DNA, the CDR3 is TGTGCCAGCAGTTATATGTCGGGAGCAAGTTACGAGCAGTACTTC.

This clonotype was observed at least ten times. V is TRBV28 and J is TRBJ1-1; D is undetermined. Per the germline V gene, CDR1 is MDHEN and CDR2 is SYDVKM. Between the trimmed V and J ends, which lost 5 bases and 4 bases, there was a span of 8 bases. The length of the CDR3 is 12 residues. This CDR3 is CASSPLITEAFF. CDR3 DNA sequence: TGTGCCAGCAGTCCCCTGATCACTGAAGCTTTCTTT.

Ten or more counts support this clonotype. DNA for the CDR3: TGTGCCAGCAGTGCTAGCCTGAGCACAGATACGCAGTATTTT. This codes for CASSASLSTDTQYF. The chain has TRBV7-9 and TRBJ2-3, with a tentative D call TRBD2 (5 bases). V lost 6 bases and J lost 0, with 10 bases in between. The germline V gene encodes CDR1 SEHNR and CDR2 FQNEAQ (reference sequence). The CDR3 consists of 14 residues. Variable domain in full (rest from reference TRBV7-9 and TRBJ2-3): DTGVSQNPRHKITKRGQNVTFRCDPISEHNRLYWYRQTLGQGPEFLTYFQNEAQLEKSRLLSDRFSAERPKGSFSTLEIQRTEQGDSAMYLCASSASLSTDTQYFGPGTRLTVL.

Only a few counts were recorded for this clonotype. V is TRBV20-1 and J is TRBJ2-1, with D unclear. The V gene's germline CDR1 is DFQATT and CDR2 SNEGSKA (reference sequence). Trimming left V 0 bases short and J 3 bases short, with 12 bases between. The CDR3 contains 15 residues. This CDR3 is CSARDQNSYYNEQFF. CDR3 in DNA: TGCAGTGCTAGAGATCAAAACTCGTACTACAATGAGCAGTTCTTC.

At least ten counts were recorded for this clonotype. The genes are TRBV3-1 and TRBJ2-7, with D tentatively TRBD2 (6 bases). The CDR3 length is 14 residues. In germline, CDR1 is LGHDT, CDR2 YNNKEL (reference sequence). V was pared by 5 bases and J by 4 bases, with 15 bases between. The CDR3 nucleotides are TGTGCCAGCAGCGGACCCCGCCGGGGGTACGAGCAGTACTTC. It translates to CASSGPRRGYEQYF.

The table lists this clonotype with many counts. The rearrangement uses TRBV11-3 and TRBJ1-6; D gene ambiguous. V dropped 0 bases and J dropped 5 bases, with 11 bases sitting between them. Germline CDR1 SGHNT, CDR2 YENEEA. The CDR3 runs 16 residues. Here the CDR3 DNA reads TGTGCCAGCAGCTTAGAAGGCCCCGAGAATAATTCACCCCTCCACTTT. Residues: CASSLEGPENNSPLHF.

This rearrangement joins TRBV15 to TRBJ2-3, with 9 bases matching TRBD2. CDR1 and CDR2 (germline): LNHNV, YYDKDF (reference sequence). The CDR3 extends over 19 amino acids. The trim removed 1 base at V and 4 bases at J, leaving 15 bases unmatched. CDR3 loop: CATSRGGSSGGRAADTQYF. CDR3 in DNA: TGTGCCACCAGCAGAGGAGGGAGTAGTGGCGGGAGGGCCGCAGATACGCAGTATTTT. Using reference TRBV15 and TRBJ2-3 for the parts outside the CDR3, the full variable domain is DAMVIQNPRYQVTQFGKPVTLSCSQTLNHNVMYWYQQKSSQAPKLLFHYYDKDFNNEADTPDNFQSRRPNTSFCFLDIRSPGLGDTAMYLCATSRGGSSGGRAADTQYFGPGTRLTVL.

This clonotype was detected only a few times. The chain joins TRBV7-9 to TRBJ1-5; no firm D call. The CDR3 covers 13 residues. V dropped 5 bases and J dropped 3 bases, with 8 bases sitting between them. Germline CDR1 and CDR2: SEHNR and FQNEAQ (reference sequence). DNA of the CDR3: TGTGCCAGCAGCCGTTCCATCAATCAGCCCCAGCATTTT. This gives the protein CASSRSINQPQHF.

Only a few counts were recorded for this clonotype. The chain links TRBV7-9 to TRBJ1-5; no clear D. CDR3 length equals 14 residues. Trimming shortened V by 1 base and J by 4 bases, and 8 bases separated the two germline ends. Germline V CDR1 and CDR2: SEHNR, FQNEAQ (reference sequence). The CDR3 DNA is TGTGCCAGCAGCTTAGGGGAGTGGAATCAGCCCCAGCATTTT. It encodes CASSLGEWNQPQHF.

The chain combines TRBV14 with TRBJ1-5; 9 bases line up with TRBD1. The CDR3 spans 15 residues. V trimming: 3 bases; J trimming: 9 bases; junction bases outside the gene matches: 9. Germline CDR1 SGHDN, CDR2 FVKESK. The CDR3 DNA is TGTGCCAGCAGCCAGGCCAGGGACAGGGTACCGCCCCAGCATTTT. It translates to CASSQARDRVPPQHF.

The chain carries TRBV5-5 and TRBJ2-1; unclear D gene. The CDR3 is 13 amino acids. The germline gives CDR1 SGHKS, CDR2 YYEKEE (reference sequence). Trimming took off 0 bases at V and 12 bases at J, with 13 bases between the two ends. The CDR3 loop reads CASSLVVSKWQFF. In DNA, the CDR3 is TGTGCCAGCAGCTTGGTCGTGAGTAAATGGCAGTTCTTC. Looking up the rest from reference TRBV5-5 and TRBJ2-1 gives the full variable domain: DAGVTQSPTHLIKTRGQQVTLRCSPISGHKSVSWYQQVLGQGPQFIFQYYEKEERGRGNFPDRFSARQFPNYSSELNVNALLLGDSALYLCASSLVVSKWQFFGPGTRLTVL.

This clonotype was found many times. The rearrangement links TRBV7-6 to TRBJ1-1, with D hard to call. Germline CDR1 SGHVS, CDR2 FNYEAQ. V dropped 3 bases and J dropped 4 bases, with 15 bases sitting between them. This CDR3 comprises 15 residues. For the CDR3, the DNA is TGTGCCAGCAGCTTTTTCGGGCGGGTGAGCACTGAAGCTTTCTTT. Amino acid sequence: CASSFFGRVSTEAFF.

This clonotype occurred a few times. The CDR3 region is CASSQPKDRRTVGYTF. The CDR3 nucleotides are TGTGCCAGCAGCCAGCCGAAGGACAGGAGGACGGTTGGCTACACCTTC. The chain is built from TRBV3-1 and TRBJ1-2; 7 positions match TRBD1. Losses at the gene ends were 3 bases for V and 7 bases for J; bases not matched to a gene: 14. The CDR3 is 16 residues long. Germline V CDR1 and CDR2: LGHDT, YNNKEL (reference sequence).

The rearrangement joins TRBV15 to TRBJ1-2, with D possibly TRBD1 on 6 matching bases. From germline, CDR1 is LNHNV and CDR2 YYDKDF (reference sequence). V lost 5 bases and J lost 8, with 15 bases in between. This CDR3 has 13 amino acids. In DNA form, the CDR3 reads TGTGCCACCAGCCGAAGGGGGGCTACGGGCTACACCTTC. It yields the protein CATSRRGATGYTF.

The chain uses TRBV12-3 or TRBV12-4 and TRBJ2-1; TRBD1 might be the D (6 bases). The CDR3 loop spans 15 amino acids. Trimming removed 6 bases from V and 7 bases from J, with 19 bases in between. The CDR3: CASRLQGEGENEQFF. The CDR3 DNA follows: TGTGCCAGCAGGCTACAGGGAGAGGGTGAGAATGAGCAGTTCTTC.

This clonotype was recorded many times. The V and J genes are TRBV6-6 and TRBJ2-7; weak D call: TRBD1 (6 bases). The V end lost 8 bases, the J end lost 0 bases, and 14 bases lay between the germline ends. The CDR3 is 14 residues long. In germline, CDR1 is MNHNY, CDR2 SVGAGI (reference sequence). DNA of the CDR3: TGTGCCAGCGTCCAGGGGACATTCTCCTACGAGCAGTACTTC. Protein sequence: CASVQGTFSYEQYF.

V is TRBV7-9 and J is TRBJ2-4; possible D gene TRBD1, 5 bases. V gave up 0 bases and J gave up 0 bases, with 9 bases separating them. The CDR3 is made up of 16 amino acids. Looked up from germline, CDR1 is SEHNR and CDR2 is FQNEAQ (reference sequence). CDR3 nucleotide sequence: TGTGCCAGCAGCTTAGCGCAGGGTATAGCCAAAAACATTCAGTACTTC. It specifies CASSLAQGIAKNIQYF.

The sample holds one count of this clonotype. This chain links TRBV28 with TRBJ2-1, with 9 bases matching TRBD2. Germline trimming cut 4 bases from V and 5 bases from J; bases unmatched to any gene: 6. The CDR3 sequence is 15 residues long. Germline V gene sequence: CDR1 MDHEN, CDR2 SYDVKM. The CDR3 loop reads CASSSPAGGDNEQFF. CDR3 sequence (DNA): TGTGCCAGCAGTTCTCCGGCGGGAGGGGACAATGAGCAGTTCTTC.

This clonotype was detected ten times or more. This chain connects TRBV7-9 to TRBJ2-3; 9 bases map to TRBD2. Germline CDR1 SEHNR, CDR2 FQNEAQ (reference sequence). Trimming cost V 7 bases and J 3 bases; bases outside gene matches: 5. The length of the CDR3 is 14 residues. CDR3 sequence (DNA): TGTGCCAGCACCAAAGCGGGGGGTACAGATACGCAGTATTTT. Translating gives CASTKAGGTDTQYF.

This clonotype has at least ten counts. This chain uses TRBV5-1 with TRBJ1-1, with a weak D call TRBD1 (5 bases). Germline values: CDR1 SGHRS, CDR2 YFSETQ. Deletions cut 2 bases from V and 1 base from J, with 12 bases between. This CDR3 is 15 amino acids long. The CDR3 sequence is CASSFVVQGNTEAFF. CDR3 sequence (DNA): TGCGCCAGCAGCTTTGTGGTGCAGGGGAACACTGAAGCTTTCTTT.

This clonotype was counted many times. V usage is TRBV27 and J usage is TRBJ2-1; D is possibly TRBD2 (5 bases). Between the trimmed V and J ends, which lost 5 bases and 5 bases, there was a span of 13 bases. Germline values: CDR1 MNHEY, CDR2 SMNVEV (reference sequence). This CDR3 region has 14 residues. The CDR3 DNA sequence: TGTGCCAGCAGTGAAGTTGGGAGTGACAATGAGCAGTTCTTC. It specifies CASSEVGSDNEQFF.

This clonotype has ten or more counts. The chain carries TRBV20-1 and TRBJ2-5; maybe TRBD1 (6 bases). CDR3 length: 13 amino acids. Trimming took off 3 bases at V and 5 bases at J, with 13 bases between the two ends. The germline CDR1 and CDR2 sequences are DFQATT and SNEGSKA (reference sequence). CDR3 bases: TGCAGTGCTAGGGGGGCCTCGTGGGAGACCCAGTACTTC. It yields the protein CSARGASWETQYF.

This clonotype showed up many times. The rearrangement uses TRBV6-4 and TRBJ2-3, with TRBD2 matching over 7 bases. The CDR3 runs to 15 residues. The V and J ends lost 5 bases and 0 bases, in that order; junction bases with no gene match: 5. Germline loops: CDR1 MRHNA, CDR2 SNTAGT. The CDR3 DNA reads TGTGCCAGCAGTCAAGCGGGGTATAGCACAGATACGCAGTATTTT. It encodes CASSQAGYSTDTQYF.

The sample holds many counts of this clonotype. This chain links TRBV7-6 with TRBJ2-1; D is uncertain. Per germline, CDR1 SGHVS and CDR2 FNYEAQ. The CDR3 sequence is 12 residues long. The V and J ends lost 8 bases and 5 bases respectively, with 10 bases between them. As DNA, the CDR3 is TGTGCCAGCGGGGAAACCAACAATGAGCAGTTCTTC. Encoded protein: CASGETNNEQFF.

This clonotype showed up many times. The chain is built from TRBV6-5 and TRBJ1-1; 12 bases match TRBD1. Germline V gene sequence: CDR1 MNHEY, CDR2 SVGAGI. The CDR3 covers 16 residues. The junction had 5 bases not matched to a gene; V was cut back by 2 bases and J by 4 bases. The DNA of the CDR3 is TGTGCCAGCAGTTACGGAGGGGACAGGGGGCCCACTGAAGCTTTCTTT. It yields the protein CASSYGGDRGPTEAFF.